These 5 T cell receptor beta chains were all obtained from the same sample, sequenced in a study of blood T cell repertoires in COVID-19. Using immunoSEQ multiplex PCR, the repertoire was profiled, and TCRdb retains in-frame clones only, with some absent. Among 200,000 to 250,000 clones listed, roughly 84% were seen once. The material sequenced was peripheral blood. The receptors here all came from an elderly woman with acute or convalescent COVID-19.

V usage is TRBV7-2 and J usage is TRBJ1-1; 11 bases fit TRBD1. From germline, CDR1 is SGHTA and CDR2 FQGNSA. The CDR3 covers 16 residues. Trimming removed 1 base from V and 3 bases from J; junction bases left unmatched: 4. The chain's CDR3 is CASSLGTGGAYTEAFF. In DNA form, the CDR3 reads TGTGCCAGCAGCTTAGGGACAGGGGGCGCGTACACTGAAGCTTTCTTT. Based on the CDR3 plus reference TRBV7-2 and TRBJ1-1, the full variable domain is GAGVSQSPSNKVTEKGKDVELRCDPISGHTALYWYRQSLGQGLEFLIYFQGNSAPDKSGLPSDRFSAERTGGSVSTLTIQRTQQEDSAVYLCASSLGTGGAYTEAFFGQGTRLTVV.

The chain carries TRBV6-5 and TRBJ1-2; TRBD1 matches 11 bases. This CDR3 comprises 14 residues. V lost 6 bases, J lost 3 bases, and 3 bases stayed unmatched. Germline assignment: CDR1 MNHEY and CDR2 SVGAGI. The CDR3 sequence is CASSGTGGDYGYTF. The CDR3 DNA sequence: TGTGCCAGCAGCGGGACAGGGGGGGACTATGGCTACACCTTC.

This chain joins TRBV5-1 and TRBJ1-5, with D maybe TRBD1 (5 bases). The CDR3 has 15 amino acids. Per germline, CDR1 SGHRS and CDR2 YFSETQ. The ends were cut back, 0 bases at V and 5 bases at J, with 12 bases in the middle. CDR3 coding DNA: TGCGCCAGCAGCTTGGATCACGGGGGGGATCAGCCCCAGCATTTT. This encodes CASSLDHGGDQPQHF.

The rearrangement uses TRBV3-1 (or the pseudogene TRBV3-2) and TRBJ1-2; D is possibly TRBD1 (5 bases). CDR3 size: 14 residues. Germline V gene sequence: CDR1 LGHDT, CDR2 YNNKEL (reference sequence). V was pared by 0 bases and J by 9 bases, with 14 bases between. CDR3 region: CASSQDGGGFSYTF. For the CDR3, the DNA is TGTGCCAGCAGCCAAGATGGGGGGGGATTCAGCTACACCTTC.

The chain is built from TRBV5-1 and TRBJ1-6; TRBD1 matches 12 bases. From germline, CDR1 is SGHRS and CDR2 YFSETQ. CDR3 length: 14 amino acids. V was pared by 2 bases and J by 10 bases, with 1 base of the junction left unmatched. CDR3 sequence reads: CASSFGTGGSPLHF. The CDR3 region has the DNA TGCGCCAGCAGCTTTGGGACAGGGGGCTCACCCCTCCACTTT.